What follows are 5 T cell receptor beta chains derived from one specimen sequenced in a study of T cells in Graves' hyperthyroidism and ophthalmopathy. RNA transcripts were the template for amplifying TCR beta CDR3 regions. First-round RT-PCR targeting the TCR CDR3 was performed with the HTBI primer set. TCRdb re-derived calls from the multiplex PCR reads in MiXCR, one entry per CDR3 protein. The profile shows around 300,000 distinct CDR3 sequences, around 19% of them singletons. Source material: blood. These receptors all come from a man in his fifties or sixties with Graves' ophthalmopathy.

This clonotype has ten or more counts. This chain connects TRBV11-2 to TRBJ2-2; 8 bases fit TRBD2. Trimming removed 1 base from V and 4 bases from J; junction bases left unmatched: 2. Germline V lookup: CDR1 SGHAT, CDR2 FQNNGV. CDR3 length: 15 residues. DNA of the CDR3: TGTGCCAGCAGCTTAGTAACTAGCGGCACCGGGGAGCTGTTTTTT. Translated, it gives CASSLVTSGTGELFF.

This clonotype was picked up many times. The CDR3, as DNA: TGTGCCAGCTCACCAGGGTTCGAACAGCCCCAGCATTTT. This sequence encodes CASSPGFEQPQHF. The chain joins TRBV18 to TRBJ1-5; no firm D call. V shed 2 bases and J shed 7 bases, with 9 bases lying between them. Germline CDR1 is KGHSH and CDR2 is LQKENI. This CDR3 contains 13 residues.

This clonotype showed up many times. This chain uses TRBV11-2 with TRBJ2-3; no firm D call. The V end was cut by 0 bases, the J end by 4 bases, with 11 bases between. There are 15 residues in the CDR3. Germline assignment: CDR1 SGHAT and CDR2 FQNNGV. CDR3 nucleotides: TGTGCCAGCAGCTTAGATGATCCCGTAGCAGATACGCAGTATTTT. Amino acid sequence: CASSLDDPVADTQYF.

The J gene is TRBJ1-5, the V gene TRBV7-2, with D hard to call. The CDR3 is made up of 13 amino acids. The germline gives CDR1 SGHTA, CDR2 FQGNSA. The V gene lost 8 bases and the J gene lost 3 bases, with 11 bases spanning the gap. Written as DNA, the CDR3 is TGTGCCAGCTCCATGACCTACAATCAGCCCCAGCATTTT. This gives the protein CASSMTYNQPQHF. Using reference TRBV7-2 and TRBJ1-5 for the parts outside the CDR3, the full variable domain is GAGVSQSPSNKVTEKGKDVELRCDPISGHTALYWYRQSLGQGLEFLIYFQGNSAPDKSGLPSDRFSAERTGGSVSTLTIQRTQQEDSAVYLCASSMTYNQPQHFGDGTRLSIL.

V gene TRBV5-1 combines with J gene TRBJ1-2, with a tentative D call TRBD1 (6 bases). There are 14 residues in the CDR3. V was trimmed by 3 bases and J by 2 bases, leaving 11 bases between them. Per the germline V gene, CDR1 is SGHRS and CDR2 is YFSETQ. CDR3 sequence: CASSSSGGNYGYTF. CDR3 DNA: TGCGCCAGCAGCTCATCCGGGGGCAACTATGGCTACACCTTC. The full variable domain, completed using reference TRBV5-1 and TRBJ1-2, is KAGVTQTPRYLIKTRGQQVTLSCSPISGHRSVSWYQQTPGQGLQFLFEYFSETQRNKGNFPGRFSGRQFSNSRSEMNVSTLELGDSALYLCASSSSGGNYGYTFGSGTRLTVV.